Following are 21 T cell receptor beta chains from one sample sequenced in a study of blood T cell repertoires in COVID-19. This table comes from immunoSEQ multiplex PCR, and its TCRdb copy is limited to in-frame clones, with some not included. The sample includes under 90,000 clones, nearly 90% of them seen just once. The specimen sequenced was peripheral blood. The receptors shown here come from a woman between 50 and 59 years old with COVID-19, enrolled during active disease.

This clone was detected only once. The rearrangement joins TRBV10-3 to TRBJ2-7; TRBD2 is a possible D gene (5 bases). Trimming cost V 7 bases and J 2 bases, with 15 bases left between them. The CDR3 covers 14 residues. The germline CDR1 and CDR2 sequences are ENHRY and SYGVKD. CDR3 bases: TGTGCCATCACCCCCGGACTGGTAGCCTACGAGCAGTACTTC. This encodes CAITPGLVAYEQYF.

The CDR3 reads CASGGVGTQYF. As DNA, the CDR3 is TGTGCCAGCGGCGGGGTGGGTACGCAGTATTTT. This chain connects TRBV28 to TRBJ2-3, with D possibly being TRBD2 (6 bases). Trimming cost V 8 bases and J 8 bases, with 11 bases left between them. Germline lookup yields CDR1 MDHEN and CDR2 SYDVKM. This CDR3 is built from 11 residues.

The chain recombines TRBV29-1 with TRBJ1-2, with 11 bases fitting TRBD1. Germline CDR1 is SQVTM and CDR2 is ANQGSEA. There are 15 residues in the CDR3. Trimming at V came to 6 bases and at J to 1 base, leaving 7 bases not matched to a gene. CDR3 in amino acids: CSVQDRGRGNYGYTF. The CDR3 DNA sequence: TGCAGCGTCCAGGACAGGGGGCGGGGTAACTATGGCTACACCTTC.

The CDR3 loop reads CASGEGLLYGYTF. The CDR3 bases are TGTGCCAGTGGCGAGGGACTGCTCTATGGCTACACCTTC. The rearrangement links TRBV19 to TRBJ1-2; a weak D match, TRBD1 (5 bases). The germline V gene has CDR1 LNHDA and CDR2 SQIVND (reference sequence). The ends were cut back, 8 bases at V and 4 bases at J, with 14 bases in the middle. The CDR3 extends over 13 amino acids.

The chain uses TRBV4-1 and TRBJ1-5, with 7 bases matching TRBD1. This CDR3 comprises 14 residues. Germline CDR1 and CDR2: MGHRA and YSYEKL. With 1 base clipped from V and 9 bases from J, the junction kept 6 bases outside the gene matches. The CDR3 sequence: CASSQGTGDWPQHF. The CDR3, as DNA: TGCGCCAGCAGCCAAGGGACAGGAGATTGGCCCCAGCATTTT.

V and J are TRBV7-2 and TRBJ2-7; no clear D gene. Germline lookup yields CDR1 SGHTA and CDR2 FQGNSA. The CDR3 length is 14 residues. Between the trimmed V and J ends, which lost 5 bases and 3 bases, there was a span of 14 bases. Here the CDR3 DNA reads TGTGCCAGCAGCCCCCCGGCGGTCGTCTACGAGCAGTACTTC. Translated, it gives CASSPPAVVYEQYF.

This clone was counted between two and nine times. The chain is built from TRBV28 and TRBJ2-7, with TRBD2 as a possible D gene (5 bases). CDR3 length equals 15 residues. Per the germline V gene, CDR1 is MDHEN and CDR2 is SYDVKM. The germline V and J ends were trimmed by 7 bases and 0 bases, with 16 bases remaining between them. For the CDR3, the DNA is TGTGCCAGCAACAGACCAGGAGGCAACTCCTACGAGCAGTACTTC. As protein: CASNRPGGNSYEQYF.

The chain links TRBV28 to TRBJ2-4; D possibly corresponds to TRBD1 (5 bases). The CDR3 totals 13 residues. The V gene's germline CDR1 is MDHEN and CDR2 SYDVKM. The V gene lost 7 bases and the J gene lost 0 bases, with 7 bases spanning the gap. The CDR3 reads CASTRAAKNIQYF. The CDR3 coding sequence is TGTGCCAGCACCAGGGCAGCCAAAAACATTCAGTACTTC.

This chain uses TRBV30 with TRBJ1-6; 8 bases agree with TRBD1. CDR3 length: 14 amino acids. In germline, CDR1 is GTSNPN, CDR2 SVGIG (reference sequence). J lost 5 bases, V lost 4 bases, and 4 bases had no gene match. In DNA, the CDR3 is TGTGCCTGGACCCAGGGGGCAGATAATTCACCCCTCCACTTT. It encodes CAWTQGADNSPLHF.

This clone was observed a few times. The chain has TRBV30 and TRBJ1-2; tentatively, D is TRBD1 (6 bases). Germline CDR1 reads GTSNPN; CDR2 reads SVGIG (reference sequence). Deletions cut 8 bases from V and 8 bases from J, with 18 bases between. This CDR3 spans 12 amino acids. The CDR3 loop reads CARDTVMGGYTF. In DNA form, the CDR3 reads TGTGCCAGGGACACGGTGATGGGCGGCTACACCTTC.

The rearrangement uses TRBV5-5 and TRBJ1-5, with 9 bases identical to TRBD1. Germline CDR1 is SGHKS and CDR2 is YYEKEE (reference sequence). This CDR3 contains 15 residues. V lost 0 bases and J lost 4; bases outside the gene matches: 2. CDR3 coding DNA: TGTGCCAGCAGCTTGGCGGGGACAGGGAATCAGCCCCAGCATTTT. Translating it yields CASSLAGTGNQPQHF.

The J gene is TRBJ2-1, the V gene TRBV5-1; 8 bases line up with TRBD2. The CDR3 sequence is 16 residues long. The V gene's germline CDR1 is SGHRS and CDR2 YFSETQ. V shed 0 bases and J 6 bases; nucleotides not matched to a gene: 8. The CDR3 loop is CASSLGGTSSTNEQFF. The CDR3 coding sequence is TGCGCCAGCAGCTTGGGGGGGACTAGTTCTACCAATGAGCAGTTCTTC.

The chain has TRBV4-1 and TRBJ2-7; no firm D call. Germline-derived CDR1 and CDR2 are MGHRA and YSYEKL. V lost 0 bases and J 3 bases, leaving 9 bases between the germline ends. The CDR3 covers 14 residues. CDR3 nucleotides: TGCGCCAGCAGCCAAGAGAGCAGGTACTACGAGCAGTACTTC. Its protein product is CASSQESRYYEQYF.

The V call is TRBV7-8, the J call TRBJ2-3; 7 bases line up with TRBD2. V dropped 5 bases and J dropped 4; count of bases not matched to a gene: 6. Germline V CDR1 and CDR2: SGHVS, FQNEAQ. The CDR3 contains 14 residues. In DNA form, the CDR3 reads TGTGCCAGCAGCGCCCTTACTAGCGCAGATACGCAGTATTTT. Residues: CASSALTSADTQYF.

This clone was recorded a few times. The rearrangement uses TRBV5-3 and TRBJ2-2, with 7 bases fitting TRBD1. TRBV5-3 is an open reading frame, and its role is uncertain. The CDR3 totals 15 residues. The V gene end was trimmed by 2 bases and the J gene end by 7 bases; junction bases not matched to a gene: 8. The CDR3 sequence: CARSFPLQGNGELFF. CDR3 nucleotide sequence: TGTGCCAGAAGCTTCCCCTTACAGGGGAACGGGGAGCTGTTTTTT.

This clone was detected a few times. The rearrangement uses TRBV7-2 and TRBJ2-3; a possible D gene is TRBD2 (6 bases). V dropped 5 bases and J dropped 1 base, with 10 bases sitting between them. Germline CDR1 and CDR2: SGHTA and FQGNSA. The CDR3 consists of 14 residues. The CDR3 region is CASSNPSGTDTQYF. CDR3 DNA sequence: TGTGCCAGCAGCAACCCTAGCGGCACAGATACGCAGTATTTT.

The chain has TRBV14 and TRBJ2-1, with a possible D match to TRBD2 (6 bases). The CDR3 length is 16 residues. Germline-derived CDR1 and CDR2 are SGHDN and FVKESK. V gave up 4 bases and J gave up 4 bases, with 17 bases separating them. The CDR3 spells CASSPSGTPSYNEQFF. The CDR3 coding sequence is TGTGCCAGCAGCCCATCCGGGACTCCCTCATACAATGAGCAGTTCTTC.

The genes are TRBV2 and TRBJ1-5; no clear D. Trimming removed 4 bases from V and 1 base from J, with 8 bases in between. Per germline, CDR1 SNHLY and CDR2 FYNNEI. The CDR3 runs to 14 residues. This CDR3 is CASSVRQSNQPQHF. Here the CDR3 DNA reads TGTGCCAGCAGTGTGAGGCAGAGCAATCAGCCCCAGCATTTT.

The chain combines TRBV4-1 with TRBJ2-1; 9 nucleotides agree with TRBD2. The junction had 8 bases not matched to a gene; V was cut back by 0 bases and J by 5 bases. CDR3 length: 17 amino acids. Germline-derived CDR1 and CDR2 are MGHRA and YSYEKL. The CDR3 loop reads CASSQDIAREGHNEQFF. The CDR3 nucleotides are TGCGCCAGCAGCCAAGATATTGCGCGGGAGGGCCACAATGAGCAGTTCTTC.

The chain uses TRBV4-1 and TRBJ2-5; 11 bases line up with TRBD1. V trimming: 2 bases; J trimming: 6 bases; junction bases outside the gene matches: 8. This CDR3 region has 16 residues. Germline CDR1 MGHRA, CDR2 YSYEKL. For the CDR3, the DNA is TGCGCCAGCAGCCAACCTAGGACAGGGGGCGCAAAGACCCAGTACTTC. Its protein is CASSQPRTGGAKTQYF.

The DNA of the CDR3 is TGTGCCAGCAGTTTCCACAGGGATCAGCCCCAGCATTTT. This translates into CASSFHRDQPQHF. The chain is built from TRBV6-5 and TRBJ1-5; maybe TRBD1 (6 bases). V was clipped by 4 bases and J by 5 bases, with 9 bases between them. The CDR3 is made up of 13 amino acids. Germline values: CDR1 MNHEY, CDR2 SVGAGI.